Listed below are T cell receptor beta chains from one sample, sequenced in a study of T-cell reconstitution after alpha-beta-depleted transplantation in children. Each CDR3 protein gets one entry after TCRdb re-called the PCR reads with MiXCR. This table has about 540,000 distinct CDR3 sequences, around 16% appearing once. The material sequenced was PBMCs from the stem cell graft donor, taken from the stem cell graft. The source is a human donor who donated a stem cell graft to a child with acute lymphoblastic leukemia. The CDR3 runs from the conserved cysteine through the conserved F or W. D genes are given only for firm matches. Clone size is given for some rows only: seen once, a few or many times, or a class if the clone is expanded.

abundance,v_gene,d_gene,j_gene,CDR3aa,CDR3nt
NA,TRBV5-1,NA,TRBJ1-6,CASSKTDRSELGIPPLHF,TGCGCCAGCAGCAAAACAGACCGTTCGGAGCTGGGAATTCCACCCCTCCACTTT
NA,TRBV9,NA,TRBJ2-3,CASSPQEGVGTDTQYF,TGTGCCAGCAGCCCCCAGGAGGGAGTGGGAACAGATACGCAGTATTTT
few,TRBV12-3/TRBV12-4,NA,TRBJ1-1,CASSYPGRGAFF,TGTGCCAGCAGTTATCCGGGACGGGGAGCTTTCTTT
few,TRBV12-3/TRBV12-4,NA,TRBJ1-1,CASIGSRENTEAFF,TGTGCCAGCATCGGAAGTCGGGAGAACACTGAAGCTTTCTTT
NA,TRBV4-1,TRBD2,TRBJ2-3,CASSRTAGGKDTQYF,TGCGCCAGCAGCCGGACGGCGGGAGGGAAAGATACGCAGTATTTT
few,TRBV6-5,NA,TRBJ2-1,CASSWRGTFGEQFF,TGTGCCAGCAGTTGGAGGGGGACGTTTGGTGAGCAGTTCTTC
NA,TRBV7-2,NA,TRBJ1-1,CASSLASSRQLNTEAFF,TGTGCCAGCAGCTTAGCCTCGTCGAGACAACTGAACACTGAAGCTTTCTTT
few,TRBV2,TRBD2,TRBJ2-1,CAGLGWYNEQFF,TGTGCCGGACTAGGGTGGTACAATGAGCAGTTCTTC
NA,TRBV12-3/TRBV12-4,NA,TRBJ2-3,CASSLSVDTQYF,TGTGCCAGCAGTTTATCGGTCGATACGCAGTATTTT
few,TRBV4-2,TRBD2,TRBJ2-7,CASSQTPGLASYEQYF,TGTGCCAGCAGCCAAACGCCGGGACTAGCATCATACGAGCAGTACTTC
NA,TRBV27,TRBD2,TRBJ2-3,CASSPTSGTTDTQYF,TGTGCCAGCAGTCCGACTAGCGGGACTACAGATACGCAGTATTTT
NA,TRBV29-1,NA,TRBJ2-3,CSVGLGSTDTQYF,TGCAGCGTTGGACTAGGAAGCACAGATACGCAGTATTTT
NA,TRBV12-3/TRBV12-4,NA,TRBJ2-2,CASLGGELFF,TGTGCCAGCCTTGGAGGCGAGCTGTTTTTT
NA,TRBV27,NA,TRBJ2-5,CASSQADGQETQYF,TGTGCCAGCAGCCAGGCGGACGGACAAGAGACCCAGTACTTC
NA,TRBV2,TRBD1,TRBJ2-7,CASRYNRGSYYEQYF,TGTGCCAGCAGGTACAACAGGGGGTCCTACTACGAGCAGTACTTC
few,TRBV20-1,TRBD2,TRBJ2-3,CSARVVLAGVIDTQYF,TGCAGTGCTAGGGTGGTTCTAGCGGGAGTGATAGATACGCAGTATTTT
NA,TRBV20-1,NA,TRBJ2-3,CSAPSGPVTDTQYF,TGCAGTGCTCCCTCGGGACCAGTTACAGATACGCAGTATTTT
NA,TRBV4-1,NA,TRBJ2-7,CASSHREGAYEQYF,TGCGCCAGCAGCCACCGAGAGGGGGCCTACGAGCAGTACTTC
few,TRBV12-3/TRBV12-4,NA,TRBJ1-1,CASSSVGATTEAFF,TGTGCCAGCAGTTCCGTGGGGGCCACTACTGAAGCTTTCTTT
NA,TRBV18,NA,TRBJ2-5,CASSPVQQETQYF,TGTGCCAGCTCACCAGTACAGCAAGAGACCCAGTACTTC
few,TRBV28,NA,TRBJ2-3,CASSPDRRTTDTQYF,TGTGCCAGCAGTCCTGATCGGAGGACCACAGATACGCAGTATTTT
few,TRBV6-5,NA,TRBJ1-6,CASSYSNQGRDNSPLHF,TGTGCCAGCAGTTACTCGAACCAGGGGAGGGATAATTCACCCCTCCACTTT
NA,TRBV20-1,NA,TRBJ2-5,CSAGRGSETQYF,TGCAGTGCTGGGAGAGGCTCAGAGACCCAGTACTTC
NA,TRBV27,TRBD1,TRBJ2-7,CASSWTGTGAYEQYF,TGTGCCAGCAGTTGGACCGGGACAGGGGCCTACGAGCAGTACTTC
few,TRBV5-1,NA,TRBJ2-5,CASSLDRKIGHETQYF,TGCGCCAGCAGCTTGGACAGGAAGATTGGGCATGAGACCCAGTACTTC
NA,TRBV4-1,TRBD2,TRBJ2-5,CASSRFSGSEETQYF,TGCGCCAGCAGCCGGTTTAGCGGGTCCGAAGAGACCCAGTACTTC
few,TRBV6-2/TRBV6-3,NA,TRBJ2-7,CASRTRGSYEQYF,TGTGCCAGCAGGACCCGAGGCTCCTACGAGCAGTACTTC
few,TRBV30,TRBD2,TRBJ2-1,CAWSVAGPSNEQFF,TGTGCCTGGAGTGTAGCGGGGCCGTCCAATGAGCAGTTCTTC
few,TRBV5-6,TRBD2,TRBJ2-1,CASSFRKSGTSRGSSYNEQFF,TGTGCCAGCAGCTTCCGAAAGTCCGGGACTAGCAGGGGAAGCTCCTACAATGAGCAGTTCTTC
few,TRBV5-1,NA,TRBJ1-2,CASRPGFQGYTF,TGCGCCAGCAGGCCGGGGTTCCAGGGCTACACCTTC
NA,TRBV7-3,NA,TRBJ1-2,CASSRDGWGYTF,TGTGCCAGCAGCCGGGACGGCTGGGGCTACACCTTC
few,TRBV29-1,NA,TRBJ2-7,CSVNSASSYEQYF,TGCAGCGTTAACAGCGCCAGCTCCTACGAGCAGTACTTC
few,TRBV29-1,NA,TRBJ2-1,CSVDRVHEQFF,TGCAGCGTTGACAGGGTCCATGAGCAGTTCTTC
NA,TRBV11-2,TRBD2,TRBJ2-1,CASSLQAGGPVNEQFF,TGTGCCAGCAGCTTGCAAGCGGGAGGGCCGGTAAATGAGCAGTTCTTC
NA,TRBV28,NA,TRBJ1-1,CASSLNRGRDNTEAFF,TGTGCCAGCAGTTTGAATAGGGGCAGGGACAACACTGAAGCTTTCTTT
NA,TRBV25-1,NA,TRBJ2-5,CASSDHRTQETQYF,TGTGCCAGCAGTGATCATCGGACGCAAGAGACCCAGTACTTC
NA,TRBV12-3/TRBV12-4,NA,TRBJ2-2,CASSVTERNTGELFF,TGTGCCAGCAGTGTCACGGAGCGGAACACCGGGGAGCTGTTTTTT
NA,TRBV4-2,NA,TRBJ1-4,CASSPAEGLNEKLFF,TGTGCCAGCAGCCCGGCGGAAGGCCTTAATGAAAAACTGTTTTTT
NA,TRBV6-5,NA,TRBJ1-2,CASSYSWTENYGYTF,TGTGCCAGCAGTTACTCGTGGACCGAGAACTATGGCTACACCTTC
NA,TRBV20-1,TRBD1,TRBJ2-7,CSATYGTVHEQYF,TGCAGTGCTACTTACGGGACAGTTCACGAGCAGTACTTC
NA,TRBV5-1,NA,TRBJ2-1,CASSLIPGNEQFF,TGCGCCAGCAGCTTGATCCCGGGGAATGAGCAGTTCTTC